This T cell receptor (beta chain) stems from a study of neurological immune-mediated disorders. Overall study results and limits: When the repertoires were sorted by phylogenetic grouping, those of 18 of 34 multiple sclerosis patients ended up in one related-CDR3 cluster, a possible signature. Across subjects, expanded clones had no CDR3 amino acid sequences in common, pointing to private repertoires in all groups.

The sample holds many counts of this clonotype. Antigen unknown. Every sequencing run drew on 15-18 subjects and yielded over 170 million TCR-beta sequences. Via MiXCR, TCRdb re-called the 5' RACE reads, giving one row per CDR3 protein. The sample yields just over 95,000 distinct CDR3 sequences, roughly 3.5% seen once. The CDR3 runs 14 residues. Trimming left V 6 bases short and J 8 bases short, with 16 bases between. Germline assignment: CDR1 SEHNR and CDR2 FQNEAQ (reference sequence). V gene TRBV7-9 combines with J gene TRBJ1-4; D may be TRBD1 (5 bases). This clonotype was sampled from a woman aged 18-29 years with multiple sclerosis. The sequenced sample was PBMCs. CDR3: CASRMGQGEEKLFF. The CDR3 nucleotides are TGTGCCAGCAGGATGGGGCAGGGTGAGGAAAAACTGTTTTTT.